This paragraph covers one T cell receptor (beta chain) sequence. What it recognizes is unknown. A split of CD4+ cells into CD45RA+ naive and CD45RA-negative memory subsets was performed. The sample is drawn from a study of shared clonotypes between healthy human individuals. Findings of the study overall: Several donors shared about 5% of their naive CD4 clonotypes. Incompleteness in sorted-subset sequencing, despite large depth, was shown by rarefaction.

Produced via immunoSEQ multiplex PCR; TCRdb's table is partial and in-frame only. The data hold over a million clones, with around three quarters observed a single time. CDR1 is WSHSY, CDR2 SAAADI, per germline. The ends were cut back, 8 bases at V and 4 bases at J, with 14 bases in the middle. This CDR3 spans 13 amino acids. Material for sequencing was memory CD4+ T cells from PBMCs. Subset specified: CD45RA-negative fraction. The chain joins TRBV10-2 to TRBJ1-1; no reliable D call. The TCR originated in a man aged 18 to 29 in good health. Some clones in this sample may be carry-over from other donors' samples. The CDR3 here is CASGGLSGTEAFF. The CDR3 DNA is TGCGCCAGCGGCGGCCTATCCGGCACTGAAGCTTTCTTT.